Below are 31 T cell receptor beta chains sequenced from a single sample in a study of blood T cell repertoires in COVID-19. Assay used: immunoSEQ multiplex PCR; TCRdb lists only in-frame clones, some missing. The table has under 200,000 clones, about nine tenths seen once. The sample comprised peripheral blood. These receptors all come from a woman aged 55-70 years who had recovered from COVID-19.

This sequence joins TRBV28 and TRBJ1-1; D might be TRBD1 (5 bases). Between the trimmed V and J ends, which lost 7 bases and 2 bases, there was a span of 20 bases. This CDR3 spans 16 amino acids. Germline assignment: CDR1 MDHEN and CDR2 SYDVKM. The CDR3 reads CASILGGARINTEAFF. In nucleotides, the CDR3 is TGTGCCAGCATATTGGGCGGGGCACGAATTAACACTGAAGCTTTCTTT.

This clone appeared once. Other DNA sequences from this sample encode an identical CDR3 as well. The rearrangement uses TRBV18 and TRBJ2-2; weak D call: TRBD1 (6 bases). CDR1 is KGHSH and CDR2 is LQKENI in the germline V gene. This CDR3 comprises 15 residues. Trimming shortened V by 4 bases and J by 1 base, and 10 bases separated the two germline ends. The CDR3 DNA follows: TGTGCCAGCTCACGAGGACAGTTGAACACCGGGGAGCTGTTTTTT. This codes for CASSRGQLNTGELFF.

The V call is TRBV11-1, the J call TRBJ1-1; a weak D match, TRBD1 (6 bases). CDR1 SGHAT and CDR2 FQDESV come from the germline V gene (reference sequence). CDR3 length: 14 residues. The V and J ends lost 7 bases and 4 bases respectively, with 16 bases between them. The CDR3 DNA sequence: TGTGCCAGCAAGGCTGGGGGCAGGGTCACTGAAGCTTTCTTT. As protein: CASKAGGRVTEAFF.

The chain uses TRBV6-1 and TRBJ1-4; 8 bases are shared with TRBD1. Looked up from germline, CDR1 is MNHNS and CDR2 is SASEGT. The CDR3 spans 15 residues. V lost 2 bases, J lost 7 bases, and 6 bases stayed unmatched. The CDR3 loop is CASSEWGQAGEKLFF. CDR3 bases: TGTGCCAGCAGTGAATGGGGACAGGCCGGTGAAAAACTGTTTTTT.

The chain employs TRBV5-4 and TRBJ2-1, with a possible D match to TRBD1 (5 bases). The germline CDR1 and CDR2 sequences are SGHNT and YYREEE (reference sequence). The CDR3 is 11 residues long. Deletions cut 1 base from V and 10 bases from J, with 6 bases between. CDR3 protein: CASSLYREQFF. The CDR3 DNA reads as TGTGCCAGCAGCTTGTACAGGGAGCAGTTCTTC. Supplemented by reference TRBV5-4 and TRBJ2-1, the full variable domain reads ETGVTQSPTHLIKTRGQQVTLRCSSQSGHNTVSWYQQALGQGPQFIFQYYREEENGRGNFPPRFSGLQFPNYSSELNVNALELDDSALYLCASSLYREQFFGPGTRLTVL.

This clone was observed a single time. The CDR3 reads CATSDLFSGGTDTQYF. Here the CDR3 DNA reads TGTGCCACCAGTGATTTGTTTAGCGGGGGCACAGATACGCAGTATTTT. The rearrangement uses TRBV24-1 and TRBJ2-3; TRBD2 aligns across 8 bases. The CDR3 covers 16 residues. Germline V gene sequence: CDR1 KGHDR, CDR2 SFDVKD. V lost 0 bases, J lost 1 base, and 2 bases stayed unmatched.

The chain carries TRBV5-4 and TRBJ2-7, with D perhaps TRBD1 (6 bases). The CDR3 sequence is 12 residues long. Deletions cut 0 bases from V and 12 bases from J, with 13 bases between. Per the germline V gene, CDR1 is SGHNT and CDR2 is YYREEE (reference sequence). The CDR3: CASSLDSDRPYF. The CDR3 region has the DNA TGTGCCAGCAGCTTGGACTCCGACAGGCCGTACTTC.

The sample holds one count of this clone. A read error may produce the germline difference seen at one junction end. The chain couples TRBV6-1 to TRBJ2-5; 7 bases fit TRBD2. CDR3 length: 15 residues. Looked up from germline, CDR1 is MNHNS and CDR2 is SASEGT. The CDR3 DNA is TGTGCCAGCAGAGAAGGGACTATTCCTCAAGAGACCCAGTACTTC. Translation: CASREGTIPQETQYF.

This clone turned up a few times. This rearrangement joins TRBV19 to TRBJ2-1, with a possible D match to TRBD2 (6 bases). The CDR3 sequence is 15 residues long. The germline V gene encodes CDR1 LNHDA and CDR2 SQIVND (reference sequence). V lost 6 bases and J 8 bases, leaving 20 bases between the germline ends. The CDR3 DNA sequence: TGTGCCAGTAGCGGTGGGGCAACTCGCGGGGATGAGCAGTTCTTC. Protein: CASSGGATRGDEQFF.

The DNA for the CDR3 is TGTGCCAGCAGGAAAGGGGCAGGGGGTGCTGAAGCTTTCTTT. Translating it yields CASRKGAGGAEAFF. The gene calls are TRBV3-1 (or the pseudogene TRBV3-2) and TRBJ1-1; TRBD1 agrees at 7 bases. Looked up from germline, CDR1 is LGHDT and CDR2 is YNNKEL (reference sequence). This CDR3 is 14 amino acids long. The V gene end was trimmed by 6 bases and the J gene end by 6 bases; junction bases not matched to a gene: 10.

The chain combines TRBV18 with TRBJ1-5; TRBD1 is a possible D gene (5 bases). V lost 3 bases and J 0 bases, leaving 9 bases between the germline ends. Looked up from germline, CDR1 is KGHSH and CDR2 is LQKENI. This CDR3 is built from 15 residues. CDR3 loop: CASSPGGLSNQPQHF. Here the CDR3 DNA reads TGTGCCAGCTCACCCGGGGGTCTTAGCAATCAGCCCCAGCATTTT.

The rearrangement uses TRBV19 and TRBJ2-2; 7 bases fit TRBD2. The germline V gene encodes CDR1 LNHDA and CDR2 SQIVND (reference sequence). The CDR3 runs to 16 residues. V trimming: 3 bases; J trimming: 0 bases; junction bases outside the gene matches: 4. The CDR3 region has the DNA TGTGCCAGTAGTATGAGGAGCGGGGCGAACACCGGGGAGCTGTTTTTT. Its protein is CASSMRSGANTGELFF. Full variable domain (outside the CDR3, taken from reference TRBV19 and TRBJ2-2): DGGITQSPKYLFRKEGQNVTLSCEQNLNHDAMYWYRQDPGQGLRLIYYSQIVNDFQKGDIAEGYSVSREKKESFPLTVTSAQKNPTAFYLCASSMRSGANTGELFFGEGSRLTVL.

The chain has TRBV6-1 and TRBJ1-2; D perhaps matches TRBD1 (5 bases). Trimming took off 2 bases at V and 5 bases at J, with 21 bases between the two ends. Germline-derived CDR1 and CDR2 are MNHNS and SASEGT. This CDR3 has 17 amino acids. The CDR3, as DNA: TGTGCCAGCAGTGAATCGTGGAGGGGTAATTCCCCATATGGCTACACCTTC. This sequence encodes CASSESWRGNSPYGYTF.

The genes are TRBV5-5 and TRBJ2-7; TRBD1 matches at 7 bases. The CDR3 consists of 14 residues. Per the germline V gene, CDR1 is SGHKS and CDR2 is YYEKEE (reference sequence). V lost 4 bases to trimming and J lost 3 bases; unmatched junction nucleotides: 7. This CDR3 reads CASSTPGQNYEQYF. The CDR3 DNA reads TGTGCCAGCAGCACCCCGGGACAGAACTACGAGCAGTACTTC.

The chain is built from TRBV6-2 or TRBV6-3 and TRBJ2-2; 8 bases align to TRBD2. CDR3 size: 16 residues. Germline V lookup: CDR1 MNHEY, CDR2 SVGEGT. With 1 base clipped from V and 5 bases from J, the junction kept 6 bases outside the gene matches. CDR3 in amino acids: CASSYYPAGETGELFF. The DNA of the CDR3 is TGTGCCAGCAGTTACTACCCAGCGGGGGAAACCGGGGAGCTGTTTTTT.

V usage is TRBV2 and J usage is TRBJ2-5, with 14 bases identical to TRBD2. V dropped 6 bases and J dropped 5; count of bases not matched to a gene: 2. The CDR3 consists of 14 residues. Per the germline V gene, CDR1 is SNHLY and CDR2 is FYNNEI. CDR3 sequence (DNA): TGTGCCAGCAGGACTAGCGGGGGGGCGGAGACCCAGTACTTC. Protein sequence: CASRTSGGAETQYF.

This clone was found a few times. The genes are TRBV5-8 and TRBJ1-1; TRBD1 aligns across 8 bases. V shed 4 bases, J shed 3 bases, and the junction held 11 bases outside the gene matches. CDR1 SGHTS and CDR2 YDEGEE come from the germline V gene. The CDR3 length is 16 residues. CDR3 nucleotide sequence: TGTGCCAGCAGCCCCCCACAGGGGGGTATGCACACTGAAGCTTTCTTT. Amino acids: CASSPPQGGMHTEAFF. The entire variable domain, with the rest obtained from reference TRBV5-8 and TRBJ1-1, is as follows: EAGVTQSPTHLIKTRGQQATLRCSPISGHTSVYWYQQALGLGLQFLLWYDEGEERNRGNFPPRFSGRQFPNYSSELNVNALELEDSALYLCASSPPQGGMHTEAFFGQGTRLTVV.

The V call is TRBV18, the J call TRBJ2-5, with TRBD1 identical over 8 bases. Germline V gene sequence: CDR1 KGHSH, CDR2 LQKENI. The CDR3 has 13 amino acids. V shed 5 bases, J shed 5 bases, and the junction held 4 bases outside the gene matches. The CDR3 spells CASSAGQAETQYF. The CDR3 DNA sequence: TGTGCCAGCTCAGCGGGACAGGCGGAGACCCAGTACTTC.

CDR3 sequence reads: CASSPTSGGAADTQYF. The CDR3, as DNA: TGCGCCAGCAGCCCCACTAGCGGGGGGGCCGCAGATACGCAGTATTTT. The V gene is TRBV5-1, the J gene TRBJ2-3; 13 nucleotides agree with TRBD2. Losses at the gene ends were 4 bases for V and 4 bases for J; bases not matched to a gene: 6. CDR1 is SGHRS, CDR2 YFSETQ, per germline. This CDR3 is built from 16 residues.

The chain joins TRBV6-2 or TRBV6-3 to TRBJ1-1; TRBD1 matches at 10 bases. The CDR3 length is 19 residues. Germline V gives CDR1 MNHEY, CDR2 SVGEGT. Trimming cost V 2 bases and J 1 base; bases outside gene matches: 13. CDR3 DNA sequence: TGTGCCAGCAGTTACCCGACAGGGGGCACGGAACGGAGGAACACTGAAGCTTTCTTT. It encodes CASSYPTGGTERRNTEAFF.

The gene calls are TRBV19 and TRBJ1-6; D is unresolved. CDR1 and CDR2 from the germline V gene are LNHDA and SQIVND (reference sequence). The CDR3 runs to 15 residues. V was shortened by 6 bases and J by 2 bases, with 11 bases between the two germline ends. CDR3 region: CASSRTRTYNSPLHF. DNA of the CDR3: TGTGCCAGTAGCCGAACGCGGACCTATAATTCACCCCTCCACTTT.

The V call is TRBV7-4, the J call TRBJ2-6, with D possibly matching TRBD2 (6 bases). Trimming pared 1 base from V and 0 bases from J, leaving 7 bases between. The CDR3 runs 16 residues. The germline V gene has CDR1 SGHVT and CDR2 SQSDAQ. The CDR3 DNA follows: TGTGCCAGCAGCTTAGTCGGGAGCTCTGGGGCCAACGTCCTGACTTTC. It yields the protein CASSLVGSSGANVLTF.

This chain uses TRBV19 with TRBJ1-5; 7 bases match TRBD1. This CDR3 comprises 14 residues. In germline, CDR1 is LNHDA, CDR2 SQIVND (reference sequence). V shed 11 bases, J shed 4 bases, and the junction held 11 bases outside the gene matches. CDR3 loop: CAGIFDRDNQPQHF. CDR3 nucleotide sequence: TGTGCCGGCATATTCGACAGGGATAATCAGCCCCAGCATTTT.

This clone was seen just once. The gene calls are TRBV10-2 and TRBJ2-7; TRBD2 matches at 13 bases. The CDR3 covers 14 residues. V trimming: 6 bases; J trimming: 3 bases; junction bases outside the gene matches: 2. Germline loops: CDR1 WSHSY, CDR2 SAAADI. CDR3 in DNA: TGCGCCAGCAGCGGGACTAGCGGGGTCTACGAGCAGTACTTC. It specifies CASSGTSGVYEQYF.

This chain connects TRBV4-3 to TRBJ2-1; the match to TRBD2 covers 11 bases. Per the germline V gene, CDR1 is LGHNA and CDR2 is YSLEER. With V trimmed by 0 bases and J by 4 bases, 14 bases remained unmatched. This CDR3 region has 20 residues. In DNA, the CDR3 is TGCGCCAGCAGCCAAGAGGTGACTAGCGGGGATGCCCGAATTTACAATGAGCAGTTCTTC. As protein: CASSQEVTSGDARIYNEQFF.

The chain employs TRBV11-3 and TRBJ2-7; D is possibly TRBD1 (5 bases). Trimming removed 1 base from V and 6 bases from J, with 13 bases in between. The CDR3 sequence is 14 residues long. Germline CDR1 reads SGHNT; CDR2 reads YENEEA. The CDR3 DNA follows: TGTGCCAGCAGCTTAGGACAGTCGTCGGGCGAGCAGTACTTC. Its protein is CASSLGQSSGEQYF.

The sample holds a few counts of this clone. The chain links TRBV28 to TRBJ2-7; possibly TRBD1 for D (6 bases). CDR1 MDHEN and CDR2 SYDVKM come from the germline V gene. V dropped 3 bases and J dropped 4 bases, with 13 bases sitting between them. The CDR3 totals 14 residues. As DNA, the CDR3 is TGTGCCAGCAGTTTCCCGGCAGGGGAATACGAGCAGTACTTC. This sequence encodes CASSFPAGEYEQYF.

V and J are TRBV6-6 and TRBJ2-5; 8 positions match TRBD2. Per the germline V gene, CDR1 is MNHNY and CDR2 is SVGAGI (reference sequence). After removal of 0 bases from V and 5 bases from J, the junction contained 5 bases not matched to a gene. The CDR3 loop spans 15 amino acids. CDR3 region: CASSYSASGYETQYF. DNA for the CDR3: TGTGCCAGCAGTTACTCGGCTAGCGGGTATGAGACCCAGTACTTC.

The CDR3 coding sequence is TGTGCCACCAGCAGAGATCGGGACTATGGCTACACCTTC. It specifies CATSRDRDYGYTF. The J gene is TRBJ1-2, the V gene TRBV15; no clear D gene. The CDR3 is 13 amino acids. From germline, CDR1 is LNHNV and CDR2 YYDKDF (reference sequence). Deletions cut 0 bases from V and 3 bases from J, with 5 bases between.

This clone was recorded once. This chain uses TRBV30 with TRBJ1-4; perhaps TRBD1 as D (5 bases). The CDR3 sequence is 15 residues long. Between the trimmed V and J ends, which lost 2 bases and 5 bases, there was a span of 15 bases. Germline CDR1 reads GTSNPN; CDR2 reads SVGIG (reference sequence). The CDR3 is CAWSSDSAGNEKLFF. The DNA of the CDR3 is TGTGCCTGGAGTTCCGACAGTGCAGGGAATGAAAAACTGTTTTTT. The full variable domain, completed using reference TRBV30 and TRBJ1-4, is SQTIHQWPATLVQPVGSPLSLECTVEGTSNPNLYWYRQAAGRGLQLLFYSVGIGQISSEVPQNLSASRPQDRQFILSSKKLLLSDSGFYLCAWSSDSAGNEKLFFGSGTQLSVL.

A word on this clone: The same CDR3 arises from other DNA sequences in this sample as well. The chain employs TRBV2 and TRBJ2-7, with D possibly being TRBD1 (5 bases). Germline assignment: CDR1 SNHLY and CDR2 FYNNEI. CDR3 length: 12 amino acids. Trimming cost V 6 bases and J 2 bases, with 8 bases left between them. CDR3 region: CASRQGAYEQYF. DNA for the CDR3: TGTGCCAGCAGGCAGGGCGCCTACGAGCAGTACTTC.